This T cell receptor beta chain originates from a study of OX40 agonist ivuxolimab in advanced cancers. About the investigation overall: Ivuxolimab was a fully human IgG2 agonistic monoclonal antibody targeting the costimulatory receptor OX40 (CD134). Intravenous ivuxolimab was administered to patients every 2 weeks at six dose levels: 0.01, 0.1, 0.3, 1.5, 3 and 10 mg/kg. Of the roughly 50 dose-escalation patients, hepatocellular carcinoma was present in about 20, melanoma in roughly 15, renal cell carcinoma in 9 and head and neck cancer in 9. In the dose-escalation cohort, 70% to 90% of patients were male, and the mean age was around 60 years with a range of about 20 to 79. Prior anti-PD-1, anti-PD-L1 or anti-CTLA-4 therapy was permitted, and checkpoint inhibitors had been received by around 40% of dose-escalation patients. Partial responses occurred in three dose-escalation patients: two with cutaneous melanoma and one with hepatocellular carcinoma. The point of sequencing TCRbeta in the periphery was to test whether ivuxolimab changed TCR sequence diversity and drove clonal T-cell expansion. The paper reports the monotherapy dose-escalation portion (N of about 50 patients) of the phase I ivuxolimab trial.

Patients with autoimmune disease history or receiving systemic immunosuppression were excluded from the trial. In every dose cohort, peripheral blood was drawn for TCR sequencing at baseline, cycle 4 day 1, and cycle 7 day 1. The samples were drawn from a first-in-human, open-label, multicenter phase I dose-escalation trial of ivuxolimab. Adults with locally advanced or metastatic head and neck squamous cell, hepatocellular, melanoma or renal cell carcinoma were enrolled in the trial. Before TCR sequencing, CD4+ and CD8+ T cells were separately sorted from peripheral blood. CDR1 and CDR2 are read off the germline V gene (reference sequence) as MNHEY and SMNVEV. Trimming takes 3 bases off V and 8 bases off J; junction bases not matched to a gene: 6. Taken from cysteine to phenylalanine, the CDR3 has 13 residues. The kept DNA is CDR3 alone, 39 bases in frame from the first base. A remark on this clone: Its antigen target is currently unknown. Per-base qualities were not stored, and no clone one base away is much larger.

For sequencing of the TCRbeta CDR3 region, genomic DNA was extracted from the sorted cells. The immunoSEQ Assay was used for sequencing of TCRbeta CDR3 regions. TCRdb stores this immuneACCESS table with in-frame sequences only. Part of the clones is absent; in the studies checked, under half of the shortfall reflects unresolved V genes, and no reason is known for the rest. Across this sample there are about 45,000 clones, with around 89% seen only once. The ten largest clones capture 15% to 20% of the sample. What the research found in general, with its limitations: Low levels of normalized T-cell clonal expansion were also seen in some patients who did not respond. At doses from 0.1 to 3.0 mg/kg, clonal expansion was seen in both CD4+ and CD8+ blood T cells between baseline and week 6. The antigen specificity of the clonally expanded peripheral T cells was not determined. After ivuxolimab, more expanded clones were found on average in CD8+ T cells than in CD4+ T cells. In partial responders in the 0.1-3.0 mg/kg groups, normalized peripheral clonal expansion was found to be among the lowest, especially among CD8+ T cells.

This clonotype was obtained from an adult with an advanced solid tumor such as melanoma, head and neck, liver or kidney cancer. This sample comprised CD4+ or CD8+ T cells sorted from blood, obtained in a trial of the OX40 agonist ivuxolimab. Recombination joined TRBV27 with TRBJ1-2, with 7 bases in between that match TRBD1. The nucleotide sequence is given as TGTGCCAGCAGTTTCTTAGGGGGCGTCGGCTACACCTTC. It encodes CASSFLGGVGYTF.